These 19 T cell receptor beta chains were all obtained from the same sample, sequenced in a study of graft-versus-host responses after intestinal transplantation. Assay used: immunoSEQ multiplex PCR; TCRdb lists only in-frame clones, some missing. This table has fewer than 5,500 clones, about two thirds appearing once. Sequencing used PBMCs, obtained just under 330 days after intestinal transplant. Receptors were obtained from a human patient who received an intestinal transplant, so some T cells may come from the graft donor.

V gene TRBV15 combines with J gene TRBJ1-2; 8 nucleotides line up with TRBD1. Per germline, CDR1 LNHNV and CDR2 YYDKDF (reference sequence). The CDR3 loop spans 15 amino acids. The junction had 4 bases not matched to a gene; V was cut back by 0 bases and J by 4 bases. In DNA, the CDR3 is TGTGCCACCAGCAGAGATCGGACAGGGAGCTATGGCTACACCTTC. Translated: CATSRDRTGSYGYTF.

The chain carries TRBV27 and TRBJ2-2; 9 nucleotides align to TRBD1. V lost 4 bases, J lost 2 bases, and 14 bases stayed unmatched. Germline loops: CDR1 MNHEY, CDR2 SMNVEV (reference sequence). The CDR3 runs to 19 residues. The CDR3 loop reads CASSSRGRRTGDNTGELFF. For the CDR3, the DNA is TGTGCCAGCAGTTCCCGGGGCAGACGGACAGGGGACAACACCGGGGAGCTGTTTTTT.

This clone showed up just a few times. This chain uses TRBV2 with TRBJ1-1; maybe TRBD1 (6 bases). CDR1 and CDR2 from the germline V gene are SNHLY and FYNNEI. V dropped 7 bases and J dropped 4 bases, with 13 bases sitting between them. The CDR3 contains 13 residues. CDR3 region: CASMKDSSTEAFF. The CDR3 DNA sequence: TGTGCCAGCATGAAGGACAGTAGCACTGAAGCTTTCTTT.

In its sample, this clone was seen once. The chain couples TRBV4-3 to TRBJ1-2; possibly TRBD1 for D (6 bases). The CDR3 has 16 residues. The V end lost 1 base, the J end lost 4 bases, and 16 bases lay between the germline ends. Germline CDR1 reads LGHNA; CDR2 reads YSLEER. The CDR3 nucleotides are TGCGCCAGCAGCCAAGTTTTAGGGGGGGTAATCTATGGCTACACCTTC. Translating it yields CASSQVLGGVIYGYTF.

V and J are TRBV9 and TRBJ1-2, with a possible D match to TRBD1 (5 bases). Per the germline V gene, CDR1 is SGDLS and CDR2 is YYNGEE. There are 15 residues in the CDR3. V lost 3 bases, J lost 2 bases, and 14 bases lay in between. As DNA, the CDR3 is TGTGCCAGCAGCGCGACCGCGCGGGACAACTATGGCTACACCTTC. It encodes CASSATARDNYGYTF. The full variable domain, with the rest looked up from reference TRBV9 and TRBJ1-2, is DSGVTQTPKHLITATGQRVTLRCSPRSGDLSVYWYQQSLDQGLQFLIQYYNGEERAKGNILERFSAQQFPDLHSELNLSSLELGDSALYFCASSATARDNYGYTFGSGTRLTVV.

The rearrangement links TRBV15 to TRBJ2-7, with 8 bases fitting TRBD2. The trim removed 5 bases at V and 0 bases at J, leaving 3 bases unmatched. The V gene's germline CDR1 is LNHNV and CDR2 YYDKDF (reference sequence). The length of the CDR3 is 14 residues. CDR3 loop: CATSSGGSSYEQYF. The DNA for the CDR3 is TGTGCCACCAGCTCGGGGGGGAGCTCCTACGAGCAGTACTTC.

The chain carries TRBV10-3 and TRBJ2-6; the D gene could be TRBD1 or TRBD2 (5 bases each). From germline, CDR1 is ENHRY and CDR2 SYGVKD. V was clipped by 0 bases and J by 4 bases, with 7 bases between them. This CDR3 region has 15 residues. The CDR3 here is CAISESGVGANVLTF. Written as DNA, the CDR3 is TGTGCCATCAGTGAGTCGGGGGTGGGGGCCAACGTCCTGACTTTC.

In its sample, this clone was seen a few times. V is TRBV6-5 and J is TRBJ2-7; D is unresolved. V lost 6 bases and J 5 bases, leaving 11 bases between the germline ends. In germline, CDR1 is MNHEY, CDR2 SVGAGI. The CDR3 is 12 amino acids. DNA for the CDR3: TGTGCCAGCAGGACCGGGTTTAACGAGCAGTACTTC. Protein product: CASRTGFNEQYF.

The rearrangement uses TRBV5-6 and TRBJ1-4; perhaps TRBD1 as D (5 bases). The CDR3 length is 19 residues. Germline V gives CDR1 SGHDT, CDR2 YYEEEE. The V and J ends lost 4 bases and 8 bases respectively, with 30 bases between them. The CDR3 region is CASSPDGRFGAGIREKLFF. CDR3 bases: TGTGCCAGCAGCCCAGATGGGCGGTTCGGCGCAGGGATTCGAGAAAAACTGTTTTTT.

This rearrangement joins TRBV5-6 to TRBJ1-1, with 7 bases fitting TRBD1. The CDR3 loop spans 12 amino acids. Unmatched junction bases numbered 6, after V lost 7 bases and J lost 6 bases. From germline, CDR1 is SGHDT and CDR2 YYEEEE. The CDR3 bases are TGTGCCAGCGGGTACAGGGGTGCTGAAGCTTTCTTT. This encodes CASGYRGAEAFF.

Only a few counts were recorded for this clone. V gene TRBV27 combines with J gene TRBJ2-7; TRBD1 might be the D (5 bases). The length of the CDR3 is 13 residues. The V and J ends lost 6 bases and 0 bases respectively, with 9 bases between them. The V gene's germline CDR1 is MNHEY and CDR2 SMNVEV (reference sequence). Here the CDR3 DNA reads TGTGCCAGCAGGATGGACATCTCCTACGAGCAGTACTTC. The encoded protein is CASRMDISYEQYF.

V and J are TRBV6-8 and TRBJ2-7, with 9 bases lining up with TRBD1. The CDR3 loop spans 13 amino acids. Unmatched junction bases numbered 1, after V lost 6 bases and J lost 1 base. Germline values: CDR1 MNHGY, CDR2 SAAAGT. CDR3 in amino acids: CASRGQGSYEQYF. CDR3 coding DNA: TGTGCCAGCAGGGGACAGGGTTCCTACGAGCAGTACTTC.

This clone appeared once. The chain couples TRBV7-8 to TRBJ1-2; D unresolved. This CDR3 contains 16 residues. Germline assignment: CDR1 SGHVS and CDR2 FQNEAQ. Trimming cost V 5 bases and J 4 bases, with 20 bases left between them. This CDR3 is CASSILITRKTYGYTF. DNA of the CDR3: TGTGCCAGCAGCATACTGATTACCCGAAAGACCTATGGCTACACCTTC.

This chain links TRBV6-6 with TRBJ2-3, with TRBD2 as a possible D gene (7 bases). Germline lookup yields CDR1 MNHNY and CDR2 SVGAGI (reference sequence). This CDR3 is built from 15 residues. The germline V and J ends were trimmed by 6 bases and 5 bases, with 18 bases remaining between them. The CDR3 nucleotides are TGTGCCAGCAGGGAATTGAGGGGGAGGGAAGATACGCAGTATTTT. Translation gives CASRELRGREDTQYF.

The J gene is TRBJ2-1, the V gene TRBV5-1, with 7 bases lining up with TRBD2. Germline values: CDR1 SGHRS, CDR2 YFSETQ. The ends lost 9 bases at V and 5 bases at J; junction bases unmatched: 8. The CDR3 totals 13 residues. CDR3 in amino acids: CATRLAPNNEQFF. CDR3 nucleotides: TGCGCCACACGACTAGCCCCTAACAATGAGCAGTTCTTC.

The chain recombines TRBV9 with TRBJ2-7; possibly TRBD2 for D (6 bases). The CDR3 runs 13 residues. V was pared by 8 bases and J by 5 bases, with 17 bases between. The germline V gene encodes CDR1 SGDLS and CDR2 YYNGEE. The CDR3 DNA is TGTGCCAGGAACTCCAGGGACTGCAACGAGCAGTACTTC. Translated: CARNSRDCNEQYF.

The V gene is TRBV6-1, the J gene TRBJ2-5; D is possibly TRBD1 or TRBD2 (5 bases each). The J call may be wrong; the DNA end is better matched by TRBJ2-7. The V gene's germline CDR1 is MNHNS and CDR2 SASEGT. The CDR3 has 17 amino acids. The CDR3 protein is CASSERGRGVGIYEQYF. As DNA, the CDR3 is TGTGCCAGCAGTGAAAGGGGAAGGGGAGTTGGGATTTACGAGCAGTACTTC.

This clone appeared a few times. The chain joins TRBV6-6 to TRBJ1-1; no clear D. CDR1 and CDR2 from the germline V gene are MNHNY and SVGAGI (reference sequence). CDR3 length: 15 amino acids. The germline V and J ends were trimmed by 5 bases and 5 bases, with 18 bases remaining between them. The CDR3 loop reads CASSVPRSPRTEAFF. The CDR3 coding sequence is TGTGCCAGCAGTGTTCCACGGTCCCCTCGGACTGAAGCTTTCTTT.

This clone was detected once. V is TRBV7-8 and J is TRBJ2-5; 7 bases are shared with TRBD1. The CDR3 runs to 13 residues. The V gene's germline CDR1 is SGHVS and CDR2 FQNEAQ. The junction had 4 bases not matched to a gene; V was cut back by 5 bases and J by 4 bases. The DNA of the CDR3 is TGTGCCAGCAGCCCAGGGGGACGAGAGACCCAGTACTTC. Protein product: CASSPGGRETQYF.